Below are 25 T cell receptor beta chains sequenced from a single sample in a study of blood T cell repertoires in COVID-19 (dated by TCRdb to about 2020). The library was generated by the immunoSEQ multiplex PCR assay. Not all clones reach the TCRdb copy of this immuneACCESS table, which keeps in-frame sequences only. Checked studies attribute under half of the gap to unresolved V genes and leave the rest unexplained. This sample has about 240,000 clones in its table, and approximately 78% of those were observed once. The ten largest clones capture roughly 12% of the sample. The sample was peripheral blood. The receptors originated from a woman aged 55-70 years with active or convalescent COVID-19.

This sequence joins TRBV30 and TRBJ1-4; 8 bases fit TRBD1. There are 14 residues in the CDR3. V gave up 3 bases and J gave up 6 bases; unmatched junction bases: 6. The germline V gene has CDR1 GTSNPN and CDR2 SVGIG (reference sequence). CDR3 bases: TGTGCCTGGAGAGGGCAGGGGGCGTATGAAAAACTGTTTTTT. Encoded protein: CAWRGQGAYEKLFF.

This clone has a handful of counts. The J gene is TRBJ2-3, the V gene TRBV9; the match to TRBD2 covers 7 bases. V gave up 2 bases and J gave up 5 bases; unmatched junction bases: 11. Per germline, CDR1 SGDLS and CDR2 YYNGEE. The CDR3 is 16 residues long. CDR3 in DNA: TGTGCCAGCAGCGTCATGGGGGGGAGTGGTAGAGATACGCAGTATTTT. It encodes CASSVMGGSGRDTQYF.

The J gene is TRBJ1-2, the V gene TRBV5-1; TRBD1 matches 7 bases. Germline V CDR1 and CDR2: SGHRS, YFSETQ. The CDR3 has 15 residues. V dropped 0 bases and J dropped 6; count of bases not matched to a gene: 8. The CDR3 is CASSLGDREWHGYTF. The CDR3 nucleotides read TGCGCCAGCAGCTTGGGTGACAGGGAATGGCATGGCTACACCTTC.

Only a few counts were recorded for this clone. V gene TRBV7-9 combines with J gene TRBJ2-2; tentatively, D is TRBD1 (6 bases). Per the germline V gene, CDR1 is SEHNR and CDR2 is FQNEAQ (reference sequence). This CDR3 has 15 residues. The V gene lost 1 base and the J gene lost 5 bases, with 11 bases spanning the gap. The DNA for the CDR3 is TGTGCCAGCAGCTTAGAAGGACAGTTAACCGGGGAGCTGTTTTTT. Its translation is CASSLEGQLTGELFF.

This clone showed up just once. The genes are TRBV10-3 and TRBJ2-3; 9 positions agree with TRBD2. Germline-derived CDR1 and CDR2 are ENHRY and SYGVKD. This CDR3 spans 16 amino acids. J was trimmed by 2 bases and V by 0 bases; bases with no gene match: 3. CDR3 sequence (DNA): TGTGCCATCAGTGAGTCCCTAGCGGGGTACACAGATACGCAGTATTTT. It is translated as CAISESLAGYTDTQYF.

The rearrangement links TRBV5-1 to TRBJ1-1; D is unresolved. Germline CDR1 and CDR2: SGHRS and YFSETQ. The CDR3 is 13 residues long. The V gene lost 4 bases and the J gene lost 3 bases, with 10 bases spanning the gap. The chain's CDR3 is CASSAGSDTEAFF. The CDR3 region has the DNA TGCGCCAGCAGCGCCGGGTCCGACACTGAAGCTTTCTTT.

The chain links TRBV9 to TRBJ2-1, with D perhaps matching TRBD1 (6 bases). Per germline, CDR1 SGDLS and CDR2 YYNGEE. Between the trimmed V and J ends, which lost 3 bases and 7 bases, there was a span of 20 bases. The CDR3 contains 16 residues. CDR3 region: CASSARGSRGLNEQFF. CDR3 nucleotide sequence: TGTGCCAGCAGCGCTAGGGGAAGCAGGGGTCTAAATGAGCAGTTCTTC.

In its sample, this clone was seen once. The chain recombines TRBV11-1 with TRBJ1-3, with D possibly being TRBD1 (5 bases). With 6 bases removed from V and 3 bases from J, the gap between germline ends came to 12 bases. CDR3 length equals 14 residues. Looked up from germline, CDR1 is SGHAT and CDR2 is FQDESV (reference sequence). The CDR3 DNA reads as TGTGCCAGCAGTGGCGGGGCGGTTGGAAACACCATATATTTT. It specifies CASSGGAVGNTIYF.

The chain combines TRBV3-1 (or the pseudogene TRBV3-2) with TRBJ1-1, with D perhaps matching TRBD1 (6 bases). The V end lost 4 bases, the J end lost 3 bases, and 15 bases lay between the germline ends. The CDR3 has 15 residues. Germline assignment: CDR1 LGHDT and CDR2 YNNKEL (reference sequence). CDR3 protein: CASSPSGGADTEAFF. In nucleotides, the CDR3 is TGTGCCAGCAGCCCTTCTGGGGGGGCGGACACTGAAGCTTTCTTT.

This clone was seen at least ten times. Sequence at one end of the junction differs from germline and may be a read error. The chain recombines TRBV25-1 with TRBJ1-2; 8 nucleotides align to TRBD1. Per germline, CDR1 MGHDK and CDR2 SYGVNS. The CDR3 length is 11 residues. The CDR3 is CASSARTGSNF. DNA for the CDR3: TGTGCCAGCAGTGCCCGGACAGGGTCAAACTTC.

This chain connects TRBV7-3 to TRBJ2-1, with 13 bases lining up with TRBD2. Germline CDR1 reads SGHTA; CDR2 reads FQGTGA. CDR3 length equals 15 residues. J was trimmed by 8 bases and V by 1 base; bases with no gene match: 2. The chain's CDR3 is CASSLRLAGGDEQFF. The DNA for the CDR3 is TGTGCCAGCAGCTTAAGACTAGCGGGGGGTGATGAGCAGTTCTTC. The whole variable domain, filled in from reference TRBV7-3 and TRBJ2-1, reads GAGVSQTPSNKVTEKGKYVELRCDPISGHTALYWYRQSLGQGPEFLIYFQGTGAADDSGLPNDRFFAVRPEGSVSTLKIQRTERGDSAVYLCASSLRLAGGDEQFFGPGTRLTVL.

This clone was counted a single time. V gene TRBV15 combines with J gene TRBJ1-2; TRBD1 aligns across 7 bases. The CDR3 is made up of 14 amino acids. Trimming cost V 0 bases and J 4 bases; bases outside gene matches: 2. Looked up from germline, CDR1 is LNHNV and CDR2 is YYDKDF (reference sequence). CDR3 bases: TGTGCCACCAGCAGAGAACAGGGGACCTATGGCTACACCTTC. It codes for CATSREQGTYGYTF.

The genes are TRBV2 and TRBJ2-5; 12 nucleotides match TRBD2. CDR1 and CDR2 from the germline V gene are SNHLY and FYNNEI. Losses at the gene ends were 0 bases for V and 4 bases for J; bases not matched to a gene: 3. The CDR3 is made up of 16 amino acids. The CDR3 sequence is CASSEALLAGGETQYF. As DNA, the CDR3 is TGTGCCAGCAGTGAAGCGTTACTAGCGGGGGGAGAGACCCAGTACTTC.

CDR3 amino acids: CSVDYRRPNTEAFF. In nucleotides, the CDR3 is TGCAGCGTTGATTACCGCAGGCCGAACACTGAAGCTTTCTTT. This chain uses TRBV29-1 with TRBJ1-1; D is unresolved. This CDR3 spans 14 amino acids. Germline CDR1 SQVTM, CDR2 ANQGSEA. Deletions cut 3 bases from V and 1 base from J, with 12 bases between.

The chain joins TRBV19 to TRBJ1-3, with D unclear. V shed 7 bases and J shed 4 bases, with 14 bases lying between them. The CDR3 sequence is 14 residues long. Germline assignment: CDR1 LNHDA and CDR2 SQIVND (reference sequence). The CDR3 region is CASTKAGLGNTIYF. Written as DNA, the CDR3 is TGTGCCAGTACTAAGGCGGGGTTGGGAAACACCATATATTTT. The full variable domain, with the rest looked up from reference TRBV19 and TRBJ1-3, is DGGITQSPKYLFRKEGQNVTLSCEQNLNHDAMYWYRQDPGQGLRLIYYSQIVNDFQKGDIAEGYSVSREKKESFPLTVTSAQKNPTAFYLCASTKAGLGNTIYFGEGSWLTVV.

This chain links TRBV11-2 with TRBJ1-5, with TRBD1 as a possible D gene (5 bases). The ends were cut back, 1 base at V and 5 bases at J, with 9 bases in the middle. Germline values: CDR1 SGHAT, CDR2 FQNNGV. The CDR3 is made up of 14 amino acids. CDR3 sequence: CASSLGPGDQPQHF. CDR3 nucleotides: TGTGCCAGCAGCTTAGGCCCGGGGGATCAGCCCCAGCATTTT.

The V and J genes are TRBV10-3 and TRBJ2-1; 14 nucleotides match TRBD2. Germline lookup yields CDR1 ENHRY and CDR2 SYGVKD. J gave up 2 bases and V 4 bases, and 4 bases lay outside the gene matches. The length of the CDR3 is 17 residues. CDR3 bases: TGTGCCATCAGTGGGACTAGCGGGGGGAACGCCTACAATGAGCAGTTCTTC. Its protein is CAISGTSGGNAYNEQFF.

The rearrangement links TRBV6-5 to TRBJ2-3; 7 nucleotides align to TRBD2. Per the germline V gene, CDR1 is MNHEY and CDR2 is SVGAGI. The V segment lost 5 bases and the J segment 3 bases; nucleotides outside the gene matches: 8. CDR3 length: 15 residues. The CDR3 loop is CASSHGGGRTDTQYF. CDR3 in DNA: TGTGCCAGCAGTCATGGGGGGGGTAGAACAGATACGCAGTATTTT.

The V and J genes are TRBV2 and TRBJ2-2; 7 nucleotides agree with TRBD1. Germline V gene lookup returns CDR1 SNHLY and CDR2 FYNNEI. V shed 4 bases, J shed 6 bases, and the junction held 5 bases outside the gene matches. The CDR3 sequence is 14 residues long. In DNA form, the CDR3 reads TGTGCCAGCAGTGTACAGGGGTGGTCCGGGGAGCTGTTTTTT. It codes for CASSVQGWSGELFF.

This chain links TRBV3-1 (or the pseudogene TRBV3-2) with TRBJ1-1; 7 bases match TRBD1. The ends lost 4 bases at V and 10 bases at J; junction bases unmatched: 12. The CDR3 contains 14 residues. Looked up from germline, CDR1 is LGHDT and CDR2 is YNNKEL (reference sequence). The chain's CDR3 is CASSLSDRDGVAFF. As DNA, the CDR3 is TGTGCCAGCAGCCTATCTGACAGGGACGGGGTAGCTTTCTTT.

The J gene is TRBJ2-2, the V gene TRBV7-6, with 7 bases aligning to TRBD1. V lost 5 bases to trimming and J lost 6 bases; unmatched junction nucleotides: 12. CDR1 and CDR2 from the germline V gene are SGHVS and FNYEAQ. The CDR3 is made up of 16 amino acids. CDR3 amino acids: CASSRTRQGGPGELFF. CDR3 in DNA: TGTGCCAGCAGCCGAACTCGACAGGGTGGTCCCGGGGAGCTGTTTTTT.

This chain uses TRBV18 with TRBJ1-2, with 12 positions matching TRBD1. V was clipped by 3 bases and J by 8 bases; unmatched bases: 4. Germline V gives CDR1 KGHSH, CDR2 LQKENI. The CDR3 length is 14 residues. CDR3 sequence reads: CASSPGTGGAGYTF. DNA for the CDR3: TGTGCCAGCTCACCGGGGACAGGGGGCGCCGGCTACACCTTC.

The J gene is TRBJ2-2, the V gene TRBV9, with D perhaps matching TRBD2 (5 bases). Germline V lookup: CDR1 SGDLS, CDR2 YYNGEE. The CDR3 sequence is 16 residues long. Trimming cost V 0 bases and J 5 bases, with 14 bases left between them. As DNA, the CDR3 is TGTGCCAGCAGCGTAGAGGGTGACTACTGGACCGGGGAGCTGTTTTTT. Its translation: CASSVEGDYWTGELFF.

The rearrangement links TRBV11-3 to TRBJ2-6; the match to TRBD1 covers 7 bases. The CDR3 is made up of 18 amino acids. Looked up from germline, CDR1 is SGHNT and CDR2 is YENEEA. V gave up 7 bases and J gave up 2 bases; unmatched junction bases: 14. The CDR3 reads CASTCQGQMGPGANVLTF. The CDR3 nucleotides read TGTGCCAGCACCTGCCAGGGACAGATGGGACCTGGGGCCAACGTCCTGACTTTC.

The chain combines TRBV2 with TRBJ1-5; maybe TRBD1 (5 bases). V lost 10 bases, J lost 3 bases, and 19 bases lay in between. Germline V gene data show CDR1 as SNHLY and CDR2 as FYNNEI. This CDR3 has 15 residues. The CDR3 loop reads CATKQSAGSNQPQHF. In DNA, the CDR3 is TGTGCCACCAAGCAGTCGGCAGGGTCCAATCAGCCCCAGCATTTT.